These 30 T cell receptor beta chains were all obtained from the same sample, sequenced in a study of cytomegalovirus exposure and HLA in healthy donors. PCR involved 60 Vbeta and 13 Jbeta primers. Sequencing used immunoSEQ multiplex PCR; TCRdb keeps in-frame clones, though not all of them. Seen in this sample are about 200,000 clones; the ten most common clones hold over 0.95%. The sample was PBMCs. These receptors were obtained from a girl under 10 years old in good health and CMV-seropositive.

The V and J genes are TRBV5-1 and TRBJ2-5; 7 positions agree with TRBD1. Losses at the gene ends were 4 bases for V and 3 bases for J; bases not matched to a gene: 27. There are 21 residues in the CDR3. The germline V gene has CDR1 SGHRS and CDR2 YFSETQ. The CDR3 spells CASSGWDRDRMWQGTEETQYF. As DNA, the CDR3 is TGCGCCAGCAGCGGTTGGGACAGAGACCGAATGTGGCAGGGCACGGAAGAGACCCAGTACTTC.

This rearrangement joins TRBV19 to TRBJ1-1; D remains unclear. CDR1 and CDR2 from the germline V gene are LNHDA and SQIVND (reference sequence). The CDR3 length is 14 residues. The V end was cut by 7 bases, the J end by 8 bases, with 20 bases between. The CDR3 spells CASMSSDEFWEAFF. CDR3 coding DNA: TGTGCCAGTATGAGCAGCGACGAGTTCTGGGAAGCTTTCTTT.

This chain joins TRBV7-8 and TRBJ1-1; perhaps TRBD1 as D (6 bases). CDR1 is SGHVS, CDR2 FQNEAQ, per germline. Trimming took 6 bases from V and 4 from J, leaving 12 bases between them. The length of the CDR3 is 13 residues. DNA for the CDR3: TGTGCCAGCAGGTTGGGAGGGGGCACTGAAGCTTTCTTT. It specifies CASRLGGGTEAFF.

The gene calls are TRBV5-1 and TRBJ2-1, with TRBD2 matching over 12 bases. CDR1 and CDR2 from the germline V gene are SGHRS and YFSETQ. This CDR3 is 16 amino acids long. The ends lost 4 bases at V and 4 bases at J; junction bases unmatched: 6. The CDR3 spells CASSRPLAGGYNEQFF. The CDR3 nucleotides are TGCGCCAGCAGCAGGCCCCTAGCGGGAGGGTACAATGAGCAGTTCTTC.

The genes are TRBV16 and TRBJ1-5, with 8 bases fitting TRBD1. The CDR3 loop spans 17 amino acids. J lost 4 bases, V lost 2 bases, and 10 bases had no gene match. The germline V gene has CDR1 KGHSY and CDR2 FQNENV. The CDR3 sequence: CASSQNEGQVYNQPQHF. CDR3 nucleotide sequence: TGTGCCAGCAGCCAAAATGAGGGACAGGTTTATAATCAGCCCCAGCATTTT.

V usage is TRBV5-6 and J usage is TRBJ1-1; 9 bases fit TRBD1. V lost 2 bases, J lost 5 bases, and 16 bases stayed unmatched. In germline, CDR1 is SGHDT, CDR2 YYEEEE. This CDR3 has 18 residues. The CDR3 here is CASSFGDRAVPLGTEAFF. The CDR3 DNA sequence: TGTGCCAGCAGCTTCGGGGACAGGGCCGTTCCGTTGGGGACTGAAGCTTTCTTT.

The chain joins TRBV7-9 to TRBJ1-4; no firm D call. The CDR3 sequence is 12 residues long. V was clipped by 5 bases and J by 2 bases, with 3 bases between them. Per the germline V gene, CDR1 is SEHNR and CDR2 is FQNEAQ (reference sequence). The CDR3 here is CASSRTNEKLFF. CDR3 nucleotide sequence: TGTGCCAGCAGCCGGACTAATGAAAAACTGTTTTTT.

The chain recombines TRBV6-9 with TRBJ2-3; TRBD2 agrees at 7 bases. The CDR3 is 16 residues long. Germline trimming cut 9 bases from V and 0 bases from J; bases unmatched to any gene: 12. Per the germline V gene, CDR1 is MNHGY and CDR2 is SVAAGI. CDR3 in amino acids: CARGERDYLSTDTQYF. The CDR3 DNA follows: TGTGCCAGGGGGGAACGGGACTACCTTAGCACAGATACGCAGTATTTT.

The genes are TRBV30 and TRBJ1-6; TRBD1 is a possible D gene (5 bases). Germline loops: CDR1 GTSNPN, CDR2 SVGIG (reference sequence). V lost 0 bases and J lost 7, with 16 bases in between. The CDR3 has 16 residues. CDR3 sequence (DNA): TGTGCCTGGAGTGTTGAGTCAGGGCCGTTCAATTCACCCCTCCACTTT. It codes for CAWSVESGPFNSPLHF.

This chain joins TRBV19 and TRBJ2-4; the match to TRBD1 covers 7 bases. CDR3 length: 17 residues. With V trimmed by 3 bases and J by 4 bases, 12 bases remained unmatched. Looked up from germline, CDR1 is LNHDA and CDR2 is SQIVND (reference sequence). The DNA for the CDR3 is TGTGCCAGTAGTATCTATCCGGGACAGCTGAGTAAAAACATTCAGTACTTC. Its protein is CASSIYPGQLSKNIQYF.

CDR3 loop: CASSLTGRDQPQHF. The CDR3 nucleotides read TGCGCCAGCAGCTTAACAGGGCGGGATCAGCCCCAGCATTTT. This chain uses TRBV5-1 with TRBJ1-5; TRBD1 is a possible D gene (6 bases). Trimming stripped 2 bases from V and 5 bases from J, with 11 bases between. The CDR3 consists of 14 residues. CDR1 is SGHRS, CDR2 YFSETQ, per germline. The full variable domain, with the rest looked up from reference TRBV5-1 and TRBJ1-5, is KAGVTQTPRYLIKTRGQQVTLSCSPISGHRSVSWYQQTPGQGLQFLFEYFSETQRNKGNFPGRFSGRQFSNSRSEMNVSTLELGDSALYLCASSLTGRDQPQHFGDGTRLSIL.

V gene TRBV5-4 combines with J gene TRBJ2-3; 7 nucleotides align to TRBD1. The CDR3 is 16 amino acids. Germline V gene data show CDR1 as SGHNT and CDR2 as YYREEE (reference sequence). V shed 4 bases, J shed 0 bases, and the junction held 8 bases outside the gene matches. CDR3 residues: CASSPQGQSSTDTQYF. DNA of the CDR3: TGTGCCAGCAGCCCTCAGGGACAGTCTAGCACAGATACGCAGTATTTT. The complete variable domain, with remaining parts taken from reference TRBV5-4 and TRBJ2-3, reads ETGVTQSPTHLIKTRGQQVTLRCSSQSGHNTVSWYQQALGQGPQFIFQYYREEENGRGNFPPRFSGLQFPNYSSELNVNALELDDSALYLCASSPQGQSSTDTQYFGPGTRLTVL.

The chain employs TRBV7-9 and TRBJ2-5, with 8 bases aligning to TRBD1. The DNA end is more similar to TRBJ2-7, so the J call may be wrong. Germline CDR1 SEHNR, CDR2 FQNEAQ (reference sequence). The CDR3 extends over 16 amino acids. CDR3 region: CASSFLAGGFSYEQYF. The CDR3 DNA reads TGTGCCAGCAGCTTTCTGGCAGGGGGCTTCTCCTACGAGCAGTACTTC.

This chain links TRBV27 with TRBJ1-2, with 9 nucleotides matching TRBD1. V shed 5 bases, J shed 4 bases, and the junction held 8 bases outside the gene matches. From germline, CDR1 is MNHEY and CDR2 SMNVEV (reference sequence). The CDR3 loop spans 15 amino acids. In nucleotides, the CDR3 is TGTGCCAGCAGTCCATCCACAGGGGGCGGCTATGGCTACACCTTC. It specifies CASSPSTGGGYGYTF.

V and J are TRBV27 and TRBJ2-1; unclear D gene. V dropped 4 bases and J dropped 6 bases, with 10 bases sitting between them. The CDR3 is made up of 13 amino acids. The germline gives CDR1 MNHEY, CDR2 SMNVEV (reference sequence). The CDR3 reads CASSSEPGNEQFF. The CDR3, as DNA: TGTGCCAGCAGTTCAGAACCGGGCAATGAGCAGTTCTTC.

Concerning this clone: An end of the junction differs from the germline gene, which may be a read error. The chain joins TRBV6-4 to TRBJ2-1, with TRBD2 identical over 10 bases. This CDR3 region has 16 residues. CDR1 is MRHNA and CDR2 is SNTAGT in the germline V gene. In DNA form, the CDR3 reads TGTGCCAGCAGTGACTCGAGCCTAGCGGGAGCTAACAGAGGTCTCTTC. It translates to CASSDSSLAGANRGLF.

V usage is TRBV6-1 and J usage is TRBJ1-1, with 9 positions matching TRBD1. V was clipped by 2 bases and J by 7 bases; unmatched bases: 11. This CDR3 region has 16 residues. Germline CDR1 MNHNS, CDR2 SASEGT. In DNA form, the CDR3 reads TGTGCCAGCAGTGAAAGTTGGGGACAGGGTAGCTATGAAGCTTTCTTT. Translating gives CASSESWGQGSYEAFF.

The chain employs TRBV30 and TRBJ1-5, with unresolved D. Germline V gene data show CDR1 as GTSNPN and CDR2 as SVGIG (reference sequence). The V end lost 0 bases, the J end lost 0 bases, and 6 bases lay between the germline ends. This CDR3 has 14 residues. The CDR3 protein is CAWSVGPSNQPQHF. CDR3 nucleotides: TGTGCCTGGAGTGTTGGGCCTAGCAATCAGCCCCAGCATTTT.

The genes are TRBV4-1 and TRBJ2-1, with TRBD2 matching over 11 bases. From germline, CDR1 is MGHRA and CDR2 YSYEKL. This CDR3 has 16 residues. V lost 1 base and J lost 5; bases outside the gene matches: 4. The CDR3: CASSQASGGIDNEQFF. In nucleotides, the CDR3 is TGCGCCAGCAGCCAAGCTAGCGGGGGGATAGACAATGAGCAGTTCTTC.

V gene TRBV27 combines with J gene TRBJ2-7; TRBD2 agrees at 8 bases. Germline CDR1 MNHEY, CDR2 SMNVEV (reference sequence). The CDR3 extends over 13 amino acids. After removal of 11 bases from V and 5 bases from J, the junction contained 11 bases not matched to a gene. In DNA form, the CDR3 reads TGTGCCGGCTTGCCGGGAGGGCCCCACGAGCAGTACTTC. Translation gives CAGLPGGPHEQYF.

The chain recombines TRBV2 with TRBJ2-5, with D uncertain. V lost 7 bases and J 1 base, leaving 10 bases between the germline ends. Per the germline V gene, CDR1 is SNHLY and CDR2 is FYNNEI. The CDR3 spans 13 residues. Here the CDR3 reads CASTSDIQETQYF. CDR3 DNA: TGTGCCAGCACGTCAGACATCCAAGAGACCCAGTACTTC.

The genes are TRBV11-2 and TRBJ2-2; 8 positions match TRBD2. Germline trimming cut 4 bases from V and 4 bases from J; bases unmatched to any gene: 5. Per the germline V gene, CDR1 is SGHAT and CDR2 is FQNNGV. The CDR3 is made up of 15 amino acids. CDR3 sequence reads: CASSSAAGGTGELFF. In DNA, the CDR3 is TGTGCCAGCAGCTCAGCGGCGGGGGGCACCGGGGAGCTGTTTTTT.

To note about this clone: The same CDR3 also results from other DNA sequences found in this sample. The rearrangement uses TRBV5-1 and TRBJ2-3; 9 nucleotides match TRBD2. The V gene's germline CDR1 is SGHRS and CDR2 YFSETQ. J lost 4 bases, V lost 4 bases, and 13 bases had no gene match. The CDR3 runs to 17 residues. The CDR3 is CASSPPGAGLASDTQYF. The CDR3 coding sequence is TGCGCCAGCAGCCCCCCTGGGGCGGGACTAGCATCAGATACGCAGTATTTT. The full variable domain, with the rest looked up from reference TRBV5-1 and TRBJ2-3, is KAGVTQTPRYLIKTRGQQVTLSCSPISGHRSVSWYQQTPGQGLQFLFEYFSETQRNKGNFPGRFSGRQFSNSRSEMNVSTLELGDSALYLCASSPPGAGLASDTQYFGPGTRLTVL.

The chain has TRBV5-1 and TRBJ2-5, with 7 bases that match TRBD1. CDR1 and CDR2 (germline): SGHRS, YFSETQ. The CDR3 runs 14 residues. Unmatched junction bases numbered 6, after V lost 4 bases and J lost 3 bases. The CDR3 is CASSPNTGEETQYF. In nucleotides, the CDR3 is TGCGCCAGCAGCCCCAATACAGGGGAAGAGACCCAGTACTTC.

The chain couples TRBV10-3 to TRBJ2-1; tentatively, D is TRBD2 (7 bases). The CDR3 loop spans 14 amino acids. The V gene's germline CDR1 is ENHRY and CDR2 SYGVKD. Trimming left V 10 bases short and J 8 bases short, with 21 bases between. CDR3 sequence: CASKGGGSVDEQFF. The CDR3 DNA sequence: TGTGCCAGCAAGGGGGGCGGGAGCGTAGATGAGCAGTTCTTC.

The gene calls are TRBV4-1 and TRBJ1-1; 9 bases are shared with TRBD1. Per germline, CDR1 MGHRA and CDR2 YSYEKL. This CDR3 contains 15 residues. Germline trimming cut 4 bases from V and 5 bases from J; bases unmatched to any gene: 8. The CDR3: CASSPLPDRGTEAFF. In DNA, the CDR3 is TGCGCCAGCAGCCCCCTCCCGGACAGGGGAACTGAAGCTTTCTTT.

The chain combines TRBV5-1 with TRBJ2-5; maybe TRBD1 (5 bases). The CDR3 runs 17 residues. V was cut by 1 base and J by 5 bases, with 21 bases left in between. The germline CDR1 and CDR2 sequences are SGHRS and YFSETQ. The CDR3 nucleotides are TGCGCCAGCAGCTTGATGTACAGGAGTTCCGCCGGGGAGACCCAGTACTTC. Translating it yields CASSLMYRSSAGETQYF.

The chain carries TRBV7-9 and TRBJ1-3; D unresolved. The CDR3 extends over 17 amino acids. V lost 4 bases and J lost 1, with 17 bases in between. Germline V gene lookup returns CDR1 SEHNR and CDR2 FQNEAQ (reference sequence). CDR3 residues: CASSSNRDPNSGNTIYF. In nucleotides, the CDR3 is TGTGCCAGCAGCTCCAACCGGGATCCTAATTCTGGAAACACCATATATTTT.

The rearrangement uses TRBV19 and TRBJ2-3, with D perhaps TRBD2 (6 bases). CDR1 is LNHDA and CDR2 is SQIVND in the germline V gene (reference sequence). V was pared by 6 bases and J by 6 bases, with 22 bases between. The length of the CDR3 is 16 residues. CDR3 in amino acids: CASSRRGSILEDTQYF. Written as DNA, the CDR3 is TGTGCCAGTAGCAGACGGGGGAGCATCTTGGAGGATACGCAGTATTTT.

The V and J genes are TRBV28 and TRBJ2-7, with D unresolved. CDR3 length: 13 residues. Trimming stripped 5 bases from V and 4 bases from J, with 12 bases between. Germline V gives CDR1 MDHEN, CDR2 SYDVKM. The CDR3, as DNA: TGTGCCAGCAGTCCCCCTAAGTGGTACGAGCAGTACTTC. This sequence encodes CASSPPKWYEQYF.